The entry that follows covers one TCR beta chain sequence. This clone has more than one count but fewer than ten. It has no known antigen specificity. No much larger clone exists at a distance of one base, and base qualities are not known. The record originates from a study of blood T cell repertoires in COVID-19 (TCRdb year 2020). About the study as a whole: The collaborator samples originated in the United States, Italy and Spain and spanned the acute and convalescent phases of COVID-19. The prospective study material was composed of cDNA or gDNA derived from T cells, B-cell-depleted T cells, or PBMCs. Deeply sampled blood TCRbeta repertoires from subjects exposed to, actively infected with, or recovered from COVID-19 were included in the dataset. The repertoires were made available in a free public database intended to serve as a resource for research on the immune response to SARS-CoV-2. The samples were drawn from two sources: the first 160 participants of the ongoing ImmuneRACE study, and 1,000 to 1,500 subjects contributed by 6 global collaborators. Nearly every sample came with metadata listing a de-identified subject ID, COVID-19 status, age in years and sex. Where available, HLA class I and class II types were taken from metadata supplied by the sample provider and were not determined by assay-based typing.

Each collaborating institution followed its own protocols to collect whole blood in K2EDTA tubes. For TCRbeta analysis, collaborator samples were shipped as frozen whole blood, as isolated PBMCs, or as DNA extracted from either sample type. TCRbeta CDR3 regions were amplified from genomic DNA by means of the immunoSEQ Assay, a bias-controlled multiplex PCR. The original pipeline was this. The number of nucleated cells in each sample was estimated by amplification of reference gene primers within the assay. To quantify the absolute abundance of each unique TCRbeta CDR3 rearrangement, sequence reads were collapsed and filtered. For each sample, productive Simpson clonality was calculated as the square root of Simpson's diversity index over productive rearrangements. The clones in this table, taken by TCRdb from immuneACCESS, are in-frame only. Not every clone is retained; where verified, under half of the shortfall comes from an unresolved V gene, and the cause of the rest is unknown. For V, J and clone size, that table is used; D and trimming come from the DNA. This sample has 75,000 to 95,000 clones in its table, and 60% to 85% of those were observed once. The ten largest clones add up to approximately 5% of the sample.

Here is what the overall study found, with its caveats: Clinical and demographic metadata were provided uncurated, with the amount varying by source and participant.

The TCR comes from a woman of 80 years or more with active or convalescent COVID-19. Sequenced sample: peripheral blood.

The CDR3 protein: CASSDHRGVVGPQHF. The sequenced DNA is TGTGCCAGCAGCGACCACAGGGGCGTAGTAGGGCCCCAGCATTTT. The chain is assembled from TRBV7-9 and TRBJ1-5; 7 bases in the middle match TRBD1. Unmatched junction bases come to 13, with V trimmed by 5 bases and J by 9 bases. The germline V gene (reference sequence) provides CDR1 SEHNR and CDR2 FQNEAQ. Reading from cysteine to phenylalanine, the CDR3 counts 15 amino acids. The kept DNA is CDR3 alone, 45 bases in frame from the first base.